This T cell receptor beta chain was sequenced for a study of cytomegalovirus exposure and HLA in healthy donors. Study at large: In an early release, HLA-typed donors contributed approximately 80 million unique TCR sequences. Findings and caveats of the study: Per published accounts, TCR beta sequences correctly predicted the HLA-A and HLA-B alleles of most subjects.

For this clone: Its target is not known.

Per the germline V gene, CDR1 is ENHRY and CDR2 is SYGVKD. V shed 3 bases and J shed 2 bases, with 11 bases lying between them. CDR3 length: 14 residues. Vbeta (60) and Jbeta (13) primers were used in the PCR. Clones were sequenced by immunoSEQ multiplex PCR, and TCRdb holds only the in-frame ones, with some missing. This sample has some 100,000 clones, with roughly 84% found just once. The TCR sequence derives from a man aged 18 to 30 in good health and CMV-seronegative. Input material: PBMCs. The chain couples TRBV10-3 to TRBJ2-7, with a possible D match to TRBD2 (5 bases). CDR3 coding DNA: TGTGCCATCAGTGACTCGGACTCAACCTACGAGCAGTACTTC. This codes for CAISDSDSTYEQYF.